This T cell receptor (beta chain) was sequenced in a study of cytomegalovirus exposure and HLA in healthy donors. Points from the study as a whole: Per published accounts, TCR beta sequences correctly predicted the HLA-A and HLA-B alleles of most subjects.

A multiplex PCR was run with 60 Vbeta primers and 13 Jbeta primers. Authors' methods: Counted up in a later analysis, unique TCR beta chains came to approximately 83 million, with roughly 11 million shared. Clones were read by immunoSEQ multiplex PCR, and TCRdb kept only the in-frame ones, dropping some. V, J and clone size are those of that table, while D and trimming were read from the DNA. The table lists roughly 130,000 clones, 80% of them singletons, with around 3% in the top ten. Germline V gives CDR1 MDHEN, CDR2 SYDVKM. The CDR3 contains 14 residues. A word on this clone: Its cognate antigen is unknown. Compared with germline, one end of the junction differs, possibly owing to a read error.

The J gene is TRBJ2-4, the V gene TRBV28, with a possible D match to TRBD1 (6 bases). Sample: PBMCs. The origin of this receptor is a male donor in good health and CMV-seronegative. This CDR3 reads CASSSTGSLNSQYF. CDR3 bases: TGTGCCAGCAGTTCTACAGGGTCCCTAAACAGTCAGTACTTC.